These 25 T cell receptor beta chains were sequenced from one sample in a study of identical twins. TCRdb independently ran MiXCR on the 5' RACE reads; one entry per CDR3 protein. The sample includes fewer than 500,000 distinct CDR3 sequences, roughly a quarter seen only once; the top ten take 2.9%. The same data also went into a second study, on T cells expressing NK-cell markers.

The material sequenced was CD4+ T cells sorted from blood. The receptor set was obtained from a woman aged 18-30 years in good health.

This clonotype was observed a few times. The rearrangement links TRBV6-1 to TRBJ2-4; TRBD2 might be the D (6 bases). The V gene's germline CDR1 is MNHNS and CDR2 SASEGT. V lost 7 bases and J 1 base, leaving 11 bases between the germline ends. There are 14 residues in the CDR3. In nucleotides, the CDR3 is TGTGCCAGCATGGGGGGAATGGCCAAAAACATTCAGTACTTC. As protein: CASMGGMAKNIQYF.

The genes are TRBV12-5 and TRBJ1-6; no reliable D call. With 6 bases removed from V and 7 bases from J, the gap between germline ends came to 19 bases. CDR1 and CDR2 (germline): LGHNT, FRNRAP. The CDR3 consists of 16 residues. The CDR3 sequence is CASGVRRAERNSPLHF. CDR3 nucleotide sequence: TGTGCTAGTGGAGTTAGGCGGGCAGAAAGAAATTCACCCCTCCACTTT.

This clonotype was counted a few times. The V call is TRBV5-1, the J call TRBJ2-1; D remains ambiguous. In germline, CDR1 is SGHRS, CDR2 YFSETQ. The CDR3 consists of 14 residues. With 0 bases removed from V and 5 bases from J, the gap between germline ends came to 9 bases. The CDR3 reads CASSLVPANNEQFF. CDR3 sequence (DNA): TGCGCCAGCAGCTTGGTGCCTGCTAACAATGAGCAGTTCTTC.

This clonotype came up a few times. The chain has TRBV20-1 and TRBJ1-1; possible D gene TRBD1, 6 bases. The length of the CDR3 is 13 residues. The germline gives CDR1 DFQATT, CDR2 SNEGSKA (reference sequence). V was cut by 3 bases and J by 1 base, with 9 bases left in between. CDR3 region: CSARGTRNTEAFF. The CDR3 region has the DNA TGCAGTGCTAGGGGGACACGGAACACTGAAGCTTTCTTT.

This clonotype was observed a handful of times. This chain uses TRBV7-2 with TRBJ1-2, with 7 positions matching TRBD1. The germline V gene encodes CDR1 SGHTA and CDR2 FQGNSA. With V trimmed by 4 bases and J by 2 bases, 4 bases remained unmatched. The CDR3 consists of 14 residues. The CDR3 protein is CASSSTGLNYGYTF. Written as DNA, the CDR3 is TGTGCCAGCAGCTCGACAGGGTTGAACTATGGCTACACCTTC.

The chain uses TRBV20-1 and TRBJ2-7; 11 nucleotides agree with TRBD1. With V trimmed by 2 bases and J by 0 bases, 6 bases remained unmatched. CDR1 and CDR2 (germline): DFQATT, SNEGSKA (reference sequence). CDR3 length equals 16 residues. The CDR3 DNA follows: TGCAGTGCTAGACCCCCGGGACAGGGGGACTCCTACGAGCAGTACTTC. Protein product: CSARPPGQGDSYEQYF.

The CDR3 is CASSLDPPAGGTDTQYF. The CDR3 DNA sequence: TGCGCCAGCAGCTTGGACCCGCCAGCGGGGGGCACAGATACGCAGTATTTT. The rearrangement links TRBV5-1 to TRBJ2-3; 8 bases match TRBD2. From germline, CDR1 is SGHRS and CDR2 YFSETQ. V was pared by 0 bases and J by 1 base, with 7 bases of the junction left unmatched. The CDR3 runs to 17 residues.

The V gene is TRBV27, the J gene TRBJ2-7, with D possibly called TRBD1 or TRBD2 (7 bases each). Germline lookup yields CDR1 MNHEY and CDR2 SMNVEV (reference sequence). V was trimmed by 11 bases and J by 4 bases, leaving 21 bases between them. The CDR3 contains 14 residues. The CDR3 region has the DNA TGTGCCGCCCAGGGGGGAGGGCCCTTATACGAGCAGTACTTC. It is translated as CAAQGGGPLYEQYF.

This clonotype came up a few times. This sequence joins TRBV20-1 and TRBJ2-3; 7 bases are shared with TRBD2. This CDR3 is built from 16 residues. V lost 3 bases, J lost 6 bases, and 15 bases stayed unmatched. Germline V CDR1 and CDR2: DFQATT, SNEGSKA (reference sequence). The CDR3 coding sequence is TGCAGTGCTAGTCGAAGAAGCGGGGTGATAGGGGATACGCAGTATTTT. This codes for CSASRRSGVIGDTQYF.

This clonotype is a singleton in its sample. V gene TRBV7-9 combines with J gene TRBJ1-2, with a possible D match to TRBD1 (5 bases). The CDR3 totals 13 residues. Germline CDR1 reads SEHNR; CDR2 reads FQNEAQ (reference sequence). The V gene lost 7 bases and the J gene lost 7 bases, with 16 bases spanning the gap. The CDR3 spells CASIPYGAAGYTF. The CDR3 bases are TGTGCCAGCATTCCGTACGGGGCGGCTGGCTACACCTTC. Drawing the rest from reference TRBV7-9 and TRBJ1-2, the complete variable domain is DTGVSQNPRHKITKRGQNVTFRCDPISEHNRLYWYRQTLGQGPEFLTYFQNEAQLEKSRLLSDRFSAERPKGSFSTLEIQRTEQGDSAMYLCASIPYGAAGYTFGSGTRLTVV.

This clonotype came up many times. This sequence joins TRBV29-1 and TRBJ2-1; 10 nucleotides match TRBD2. The length of the CDR3 is 15 residues. Germline loops: CDR1 SQVTM, CDR2 ANQGSEA. V gave up 6 bases and J gave up 3 bases; unmatched junction bases: 8. The CDR3 nucleotides read TGCAGCGTGGTATCAGCGGGAGGGAACTACAATGAGCAGTTCTTC. Translating it yields CSVVSAGGNYNEQFF.

This clonotype was counted between two and nine times. The gene calls are TRBV6-1 and TRBJ2-2; D might be TRBD2 (5 bases). Germline CDR1 reads MNHNS; CDR2 reads SASEGT. CDR3 size: 13 residues. V lost 6 bases to trimming and J lost 7 bases, with 12 bases between them. This CDR3 reads CASRDLRGGELFF. CDR3 DNA: TGTGCCAGCAGGGATTTACGGGGCGGGGAGCTGTTTTTT.

This clonotype came up many times. The rearrangement uses TRBV5-1 and TRBJ2-3; D may correspond to TRBD1 or TRBD2 (5 bases each). Looked up from germline, CDR1 is SGHRS and CDR2 is YFSETQ. CDR3 size: 14 residues. Trimming pared 5 bases from V and 8 bases from J, leaving 18 bases between. The CDR3 here is CASRGTETGGTQYF. DNA for the CDR3: TGCGCCAGCAGGGGGACGGAAACCGGAGGTACGCAGTATTTT.

V usage is TRBV2 and J usage is TRBJ2-1, with D possibly being TRBD1 (6 bases). The CDR3 is 15 residues long. V was shortened by 4 bases and J by 0 bases, with 10 bases between the two germline ends. Germline assignment: CDR1 SNHLY and CDR2 FYNNEI. CDR3 in amino acids: CASSVVTGSYNEQFF. For the CDR3, the DNA is TGTGCCAGCAGTGTTGTGACAGGCTCCTACAATGAGCAGTTCTTC.

The chain couples TRBV6-5 to TRBJ2-7; D gene uncertain. Germline CDR1 reads MNHEY; CDR2 reads SVGAGI. The CDR3 loop spans 16 amino acids. V shed 3 bases and J shed 0 bases, with 15 bases lying between them. The CDR3 DNA is TGTGCCAGCAGTTATAGTGGAAGCGTCAGCTCCTACGAGCAGTACTTC. It yields the protein CASSYSGSVSSYEQYF.

The rearrangement uses TRBV6-1 and TRBJ2-5, with D maybe TRBD2 (6 bases). The CDR3 extends over 14 amino acids. V was shortened by 8 bases and J by 6 bases, with 19 bases between the two germline ends. Germline V CDR1 and CDR2: MNHNS, SASEGT. The DNA of the CDR3 is TGTGCCAGCCGACCTGGGAGGACTATACAGACCCAGTACTTC. This encodes CASRPGRTIQTQYF.

The V and J genes are TRBV6-1 and TRBJ2-3; D is perhaps TRBD2 (5 bases). The CDR3 runs to 15 residues. V shed 6 bases and J shed 3 bases, with 16 bases lying between them. The germline gives CDR1 MNHNS, CDR2 SASEGT. DNA of the CDR3: TGTGCCAGCAGGGACGGACGGGGAAGAACAGATACGCAGTATTTT. Protein product: CASRDGRGRTDTQYF.

This sequence joins TRBV7-2 and TRBJ2-2; D is undetermined. The CDR3 consists of 13 residues. The V gene's germline CDR1 is SGHTA and CDR2 FQGNSA. Trimming removed 2 bases from V and 8 bases from J, with 9 bases in between. In DNA form, the CDR3 reads TGTGCCAGCAGCTTAAGACAACTGGGGGAGCTGTTTTTT. Amino acids: CASSLRQLGELFF.

This chain links TRBV3-1 with TRBJ2-5, with a weak D call TRBD2 (6 bases). The CDR3 extends over 14 amino acids. Per the germline V gene, CDR1 is LGHDT and CDR2 is YNNKEL (reference sequence). V lost 4 bases and J lost 2, with 11 bases in between. This CDR3 is CASSLSGGQETQYF. Here the CDR3 DNA reads TGTGCCAGCAGCCTATCTGGGGGGCAAGAGACCCAGTACTTC.

This chain connects TRBV5-1 to TRBJ2-5; unclear D gene. Germline values: CDR1 SGHRS, CDR2 YFSETQ. The length of the CDR3 is 15 residues. The V and J ends lost 4 bases and 4 bases respectively, with 17 bases between them. CDR3 sequence reads: CASSRAKTLVETQYF. Written as DNA, the CDR3 is TGCGCCAGCAGCCGCGCAAAGACTCTAGTAGAGACCCAGTACTTC.

This clonotype was seen once. The V gene is TRBV7-6, the J gene TRBJ2-7, with no clear D. Germline CDR1 is SGHVS and CDR2 is FNYEAQ. The CDR3 consists of 14 residues. The V and J ends lost 5 bases and 3 bases respectively, with 14 bases between them. Here the CDR3 reads CASSPRGNNYEQYF. DNA for the CDR3: TGTGCCAGCAGCCCCCGAGGAAACAACTACGAGCAGTACTTC.

There are a few counts of this clonotype. The chain combines TRBV6-1 with TRBJ2-3; 11 positions agree with TRBD2. This CDR3 is built from 14 residues. The V segment lost 9 bases and the J segment 4 bases; nucleotides outside the gene matches: 6. CDR1 and CDR2 (germline): MNHNS, SASEGT. This CDR3 reads CASRLAGPADTQYF. As DNA, the CDR3 is TGTGCCAGTCGACTAGCGGGGCCGGCAGATACGCAGTATTTT.

The rearrangement joins TRBV12-3 or TRBV12-4 to TRBJ1-3; D not resolved. The V end was cut by 8 bases, the J end by 0 bases, with 8 bases between. The length of the CDR3 is 13 residues. CDR3 coding DNA: TGTGCCAGCCGCCCGACCTCTGGAAACACCATATATTTT. Amino acids: CASRPTSGNTIYF.

This clonotype was seen a few times. This rearrangement joins TRBV11-2 to TRBJ2-1; 9 nucleotides agree with TRBD2. Germline-derived CDR1 and CDR2 are SGHAT and FQNNGV. V was clipped by 4 bases and J by 0 bases; unmatched bases: 4. This CDR3 is 16 amino acids long. CDR3 region: CASSSVSGSSYNEQFF. The CDR3 DNA sequence: TGTGCCAGCAGCTCCGTTAGCGGGAGCTCCTACAATGAGCAGTTCTTC.

The chain carries TRBV18 and TRBJ2-5; no clear D. V was pared by 2 bases and J by 5 bases, with 15 bases between. The CDR3 covers 15 residues. Germline V gene sequence: CDR1 KGHSH, CDR2 LQKENI. The CDR3 DNA reads as TGTGCCAGCTCACCATGGCGGACGATGGGGGAGACCCAGTACTTC. Translating it yields CASSPWRTMGETQYF. Filled out from reference TRBV18 and TRBJ2-5, the complete variable domain reads NAGVMQNPRHLVRRRGQEARLRCSPMKGHSHVYWYRQLPEEGLKFMVYLQKENIIDESGMPKERFSAEFPKEGPSILRIQQVVRGDSAAYFCASSPWRTMGETQYFGPGTRLLVL.